One and the same sample provided the 5 T cell receptor beta chains below, sequenced in a study of T cell repertoires in cytomegalovirus infection. For these receptors, no antigen is known. Via MiXCR, TCRdb re-called the reads, giving one row per CDR3 protein. The table has approximately 730,000 distinct CDR3 sequences, 33% seen once; the top ten hold about 20%. The sample here was cultured PBMCs, taken from culture after CMV antigen stimulation. The receptors shown here come from a human donor in good health (CMV status not recorded). Some clones in this sample may be carry-over from other donors' samples.

The rearrangement links TRBV6-2 or TRBV6-3 to TRBJ2-7; possibly TRBD2 for D (5 bases). The germline V and J ends were trimmed by 6 bases and 0 bases, with 15 bases remaining between them. Germline CDR1 reads MNHEY; CDR2 reads SVGEGT. The CDR3 runs 15 residues. The CDR3: CASSIPRGSSYEQYF. The CDR3 DNA sequence: TGTGCCAGCAGCATACCCCGGGGTTCCTCCTACGAGCAGTACTTC.

There are a few counts of this clonotype. The gene calls are TRBV12-3 or TRBV12-4 and TRBJ2-3; D remains ambiguous. This CDR3 has 13 amino acids. V was trimmed by 3 bases and J by 4 bases, leaving 8 bases between them. The CDR3 sequence: CASSLLAADTQYF. Written as DNA, the CDR3 is TGTGCCAGCAGTTTGTTGGCGGCAGATACGCAGTATTTT.

This chain uses TRBV12-3 or TRBV12-4 with TRBJ1-2; 10 positions match TRBD1. The CDR3 is 14 amino acids. The J segment lost 3 bases and the V segment lost 4 bases, leaving 2 bases of the junction unmatched. The CDR3 loop reads CASSWTGGHYGYTF. The CDR3 DNA follows: TGTGCCAGCAGTTGGACAGGGGGACACTATGGCTACACCTTC.

The V and J genes are TRBV20-1 and TRBJ2-5, with 11 bases that match TRBD2. The V gene's germline CDR1 is DFQATT and CDR2 SNEGSKA (reference sequence). The V gene end was trimmed by 6 bases and the J gene end by 2 bases; junction bases not matched to a gene: 14. The CDR3 totals 17 residues. The CDR3 loop reads CSAAIGLAGGQQETQYF. The CDR3 nucleotides are TGCAGTGCCGCGATCGGGCTAGCGGGGGGACAACAAGAGACCCAGTACTTC.

The chain has TRBV20-1 and TRBJ2-3, with TRBD2 as a possible D gene (5 bases). This CDR3 has 13 residues. The V gene's germline CDR1 is DFQATT and CDR2 SNEGSKA (reference sequence). Trimming shortened V by 2 bases and J by 6 bases, and 12 bases separated the two germline ends. CDR3 coding DNA: TGCAGTGCTAGACAACTAGTAGCGGATACGCAGTATTTT. It codes for CSARQLVADTQYF.